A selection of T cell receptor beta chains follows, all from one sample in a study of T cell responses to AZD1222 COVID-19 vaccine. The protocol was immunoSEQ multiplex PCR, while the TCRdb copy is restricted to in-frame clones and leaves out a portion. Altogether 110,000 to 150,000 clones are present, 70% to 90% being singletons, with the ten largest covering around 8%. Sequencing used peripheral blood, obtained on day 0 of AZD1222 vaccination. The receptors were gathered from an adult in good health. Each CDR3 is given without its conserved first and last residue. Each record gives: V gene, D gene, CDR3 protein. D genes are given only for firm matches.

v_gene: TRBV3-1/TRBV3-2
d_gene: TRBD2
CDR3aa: ASSQGTSLWEQY

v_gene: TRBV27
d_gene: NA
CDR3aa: ASRGGWTEAF

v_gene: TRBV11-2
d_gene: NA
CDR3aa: ASSSVWGSDAEQY

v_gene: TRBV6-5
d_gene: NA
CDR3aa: ASSSFDYYGYT

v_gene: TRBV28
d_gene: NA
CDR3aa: ASSKGGENNSPLH

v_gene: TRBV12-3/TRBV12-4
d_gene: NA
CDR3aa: ASSRLRDNEQF

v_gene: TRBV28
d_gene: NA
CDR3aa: ASKGHWTASTDTQY

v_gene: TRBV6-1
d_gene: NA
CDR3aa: ASSDRIPYNEQF

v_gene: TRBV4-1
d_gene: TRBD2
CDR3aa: ASSQGAGREEPYNEQF

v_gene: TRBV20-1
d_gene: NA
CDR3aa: SAGRDTQY

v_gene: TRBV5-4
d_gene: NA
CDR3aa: ASSPGHTYEQY

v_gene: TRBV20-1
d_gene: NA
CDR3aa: SARLAEAF

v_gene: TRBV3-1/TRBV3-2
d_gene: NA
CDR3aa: ASSQDRNSGANVLT

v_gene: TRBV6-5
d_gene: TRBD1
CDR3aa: ATTPGQGRIAYT

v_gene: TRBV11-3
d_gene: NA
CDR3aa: ASSLGPSSSYEQY

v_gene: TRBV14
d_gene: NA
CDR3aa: ASSQELGWMANTEAF

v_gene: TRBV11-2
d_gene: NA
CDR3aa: ASSLRALLTDTQY

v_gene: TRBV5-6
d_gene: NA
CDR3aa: ASSLDQSNTEAF

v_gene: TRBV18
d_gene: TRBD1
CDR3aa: ASSPGTGNQPQH

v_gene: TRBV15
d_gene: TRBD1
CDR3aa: ATSRAGGNEKLF

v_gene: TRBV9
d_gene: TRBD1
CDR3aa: ASSSGQGAQPQH

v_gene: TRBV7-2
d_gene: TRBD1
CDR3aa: ASSRGGTGFGAF

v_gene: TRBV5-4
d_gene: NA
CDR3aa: ASSYLNQPQH

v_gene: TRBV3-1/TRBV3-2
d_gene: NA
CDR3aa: ASSQGARGTQY

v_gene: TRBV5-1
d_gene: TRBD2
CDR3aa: ASTYIAGGTDTQY

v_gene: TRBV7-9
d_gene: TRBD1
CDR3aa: ASSLGTGNNQPQH

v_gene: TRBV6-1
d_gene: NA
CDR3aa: ASSEALTYNQPQH

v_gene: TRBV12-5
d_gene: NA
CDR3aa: ASGLGDFSLGQPQH

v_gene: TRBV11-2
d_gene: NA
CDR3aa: ASSSTRGSGGTNYGYT

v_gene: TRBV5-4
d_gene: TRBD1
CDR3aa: ASSYGTAASYEQY

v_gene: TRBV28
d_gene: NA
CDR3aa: ASSLLMGTLGAGNTEAF

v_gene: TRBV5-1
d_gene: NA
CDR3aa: ASSSAGTVQF

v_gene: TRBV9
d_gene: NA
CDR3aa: ASSVGSGDEQF

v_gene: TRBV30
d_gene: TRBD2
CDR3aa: AWSFERGGLDEQF

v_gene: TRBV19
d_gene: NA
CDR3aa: ASRKDGTYGYT

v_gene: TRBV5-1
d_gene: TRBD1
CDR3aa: ASSLSGQGSTRYT

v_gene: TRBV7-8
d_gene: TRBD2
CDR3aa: ASRSLAVVSYEQY

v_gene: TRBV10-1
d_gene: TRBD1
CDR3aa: ATHGRDRATYNSPLH

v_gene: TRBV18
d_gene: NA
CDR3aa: ASSPLFGRGATDTQY

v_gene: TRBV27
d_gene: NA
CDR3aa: ASSPLGRGSSGNTIY

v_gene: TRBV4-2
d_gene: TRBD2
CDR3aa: ASSQDTASGYNEQF

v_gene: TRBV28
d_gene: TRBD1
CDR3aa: ASSFWDSSGANVLT

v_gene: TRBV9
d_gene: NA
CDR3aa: ASSPRPGLIPPKQY

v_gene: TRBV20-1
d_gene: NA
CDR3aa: SAWQGEQF

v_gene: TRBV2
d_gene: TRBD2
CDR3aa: ASSEALRLAGVLSYEQY

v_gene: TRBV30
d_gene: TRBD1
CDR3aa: AWSDRGRTEAF